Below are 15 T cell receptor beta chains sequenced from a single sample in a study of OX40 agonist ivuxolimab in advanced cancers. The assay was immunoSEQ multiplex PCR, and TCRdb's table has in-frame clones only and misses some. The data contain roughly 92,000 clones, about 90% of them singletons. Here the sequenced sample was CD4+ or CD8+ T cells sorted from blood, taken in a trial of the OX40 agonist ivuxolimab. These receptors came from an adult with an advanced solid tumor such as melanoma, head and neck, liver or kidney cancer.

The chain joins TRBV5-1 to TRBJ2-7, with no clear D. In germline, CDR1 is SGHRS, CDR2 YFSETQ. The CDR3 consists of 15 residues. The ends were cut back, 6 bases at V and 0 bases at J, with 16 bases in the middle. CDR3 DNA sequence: TGCGCCAGCACATACTCAGGACGGAACTCCTACGAGCAGTACTTC. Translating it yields CASTYSGRNSYEQYF.

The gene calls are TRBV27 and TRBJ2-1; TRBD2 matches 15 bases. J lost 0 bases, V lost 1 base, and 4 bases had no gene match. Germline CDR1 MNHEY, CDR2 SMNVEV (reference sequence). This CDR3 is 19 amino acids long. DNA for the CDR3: TGTGCCAGCAGTTTATGGGGGACTAGCGGGAGGAGCTCCTACAATGAGCAGTTCTTC. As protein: CASSLWGTSGRSSYNEQFF.

Here the CDR3 DNA reads TGCGCCAGCAGCCAACCCGGTACCTACGAGCAGTACTTC. Its protein is CASSQPGTYEQYF. This sequence joins TRBV4-1 and TRBJ2-7; D remains unclear. The CDR3 length is 13 residues. Germline V CDR1 and CDR2: MGHRA, YSYEKL. V lost 2 bases to trimming and J lost 2 bases, with 7 bases between them.

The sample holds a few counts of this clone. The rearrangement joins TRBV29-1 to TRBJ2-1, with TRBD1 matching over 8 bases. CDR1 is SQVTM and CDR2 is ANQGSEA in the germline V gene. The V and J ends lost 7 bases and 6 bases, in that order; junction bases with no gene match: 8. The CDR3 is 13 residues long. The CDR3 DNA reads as TGCAGCGCTTCGGACAGGGTCCCCAATGAGCAGTTCTTC. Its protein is CSASDRVPNEQFF.

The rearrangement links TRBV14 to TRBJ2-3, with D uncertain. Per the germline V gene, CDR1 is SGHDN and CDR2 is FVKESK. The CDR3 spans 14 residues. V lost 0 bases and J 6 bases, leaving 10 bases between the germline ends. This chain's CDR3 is CASSQDQPWDTQYF. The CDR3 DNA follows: TGTGCCAGCAGCCAAGATCAACCCTGGGATACGCAGTATTTT.

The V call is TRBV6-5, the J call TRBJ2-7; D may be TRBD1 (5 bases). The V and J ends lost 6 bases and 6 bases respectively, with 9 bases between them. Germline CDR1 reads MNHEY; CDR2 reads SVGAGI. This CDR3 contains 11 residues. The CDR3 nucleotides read TGTGCCAGCAGAGGGGCTGGCGAGCAGTACTTC. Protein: CASRGAGEQYF.

The CDR3 loop reads CAIKPGLTGYTDTQYF. The CDR3, as DNA: TGTGCCATTAAGCCCGGGCTGACAGGATACACAGATACGCAGTATTTT. V and J are TRBV10-3 and TRBJ2-3; D possibly corresponds to TRBD1 (6 bases). There are 16 residues in the CDR3. Germline V CDR1 and CDR2: ENHRY, SYGVKD. Trimming cost V 9 bases and J 2 bases, with 21 bases left between them.

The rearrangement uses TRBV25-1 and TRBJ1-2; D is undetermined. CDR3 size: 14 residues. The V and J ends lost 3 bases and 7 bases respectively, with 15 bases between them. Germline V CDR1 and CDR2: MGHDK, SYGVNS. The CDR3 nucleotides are TGTGCCAGCAGTGATAGGGCTGGCCTAGGTGGCTACACCTTC. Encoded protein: CASSDRAGLGGYTF.

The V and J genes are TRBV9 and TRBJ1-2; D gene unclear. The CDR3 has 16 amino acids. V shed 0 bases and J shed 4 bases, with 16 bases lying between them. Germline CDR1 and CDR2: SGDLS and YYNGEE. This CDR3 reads CASSVEAGGWAYGYTF. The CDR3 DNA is TGTGCCAGCAGCGTAGAAGCGGGAGGGTGGGCCTATGGCTACACCTTC.

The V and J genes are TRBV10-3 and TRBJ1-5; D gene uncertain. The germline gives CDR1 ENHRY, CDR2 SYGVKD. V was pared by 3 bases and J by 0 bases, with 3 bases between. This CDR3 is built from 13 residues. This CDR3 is CAISEGSNQPQHF. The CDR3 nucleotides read TGTGCCATCAGTGAAGGTAGCAATCAGCCCCAGCATTTT.

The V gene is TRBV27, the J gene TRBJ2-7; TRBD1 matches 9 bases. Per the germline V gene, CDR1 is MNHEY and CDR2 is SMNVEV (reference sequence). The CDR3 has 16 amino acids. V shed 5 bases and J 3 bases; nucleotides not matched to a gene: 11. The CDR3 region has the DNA TGTGCCAGCAGTGATGCTCATCCGACAGGGGGCTACGAGCAGTACTTC. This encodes CASSDAHPTGGYEQYF.

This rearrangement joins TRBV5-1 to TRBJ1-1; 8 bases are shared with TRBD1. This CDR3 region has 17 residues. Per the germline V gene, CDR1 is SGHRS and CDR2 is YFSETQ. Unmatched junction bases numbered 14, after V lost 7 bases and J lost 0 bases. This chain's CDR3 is CASGGTGQGSMNTEAFF. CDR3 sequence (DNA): TGCGCCAGCGGCGGGACAGGTCAAGGGTCTATGAACACTGAAGCTTTCTTT.

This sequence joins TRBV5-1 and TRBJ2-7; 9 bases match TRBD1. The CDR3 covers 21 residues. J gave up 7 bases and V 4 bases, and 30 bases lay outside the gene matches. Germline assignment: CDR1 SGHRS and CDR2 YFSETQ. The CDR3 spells CASSGSGTGTPLLTASIEQYF. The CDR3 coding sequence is TGCGCCAGCAGCGGATCCGGGACAGGGACTCCTCTTTTAACGGCGTCAATAGAGCAGTACTTC.

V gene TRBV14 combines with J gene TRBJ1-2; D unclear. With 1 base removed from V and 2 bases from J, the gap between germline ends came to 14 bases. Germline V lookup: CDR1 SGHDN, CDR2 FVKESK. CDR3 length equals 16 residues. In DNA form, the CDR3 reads TGTGCCAGCAGCCAAGCGACTTATGGACTAAACTATGGCTACACCTTC. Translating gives CASSQATYGLNYGYTF.

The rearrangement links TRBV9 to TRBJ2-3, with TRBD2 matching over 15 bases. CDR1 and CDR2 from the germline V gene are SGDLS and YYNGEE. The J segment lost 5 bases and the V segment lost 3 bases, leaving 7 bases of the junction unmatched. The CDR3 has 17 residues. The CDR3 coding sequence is TGTGCCAGCAGCGCTGGACTAGCGGGAGGGCATTTAGATACGCAGTATTTT. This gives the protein CASSAGLAGGHLDTQYF.